The present T cell receptor (beta chain) was sequenced within a study of T cell responses to AZD1222 COVID-19 vaccine. The assay was immunoSEQ multiplex PCR, and TCRdb's table has in-frame clones only and misses some. The sample carries some 100,000 clones, over 75% recorded once. From germline, CDR1 is KGHDR and CDR2 SFDVKD. Trimming removed 4 bases from V and 0 bases from J; junction bases left unmatched: 8. The CDR3 runs 17 residues. The rearrangement uses TRBV24-1 and TRBJ1-3; 7 nucleotides agree with TRBD1. This sequence originates from an adult who received the AZD1222 COVID-19 vaccine. Sequenced here: peripheral blood, sampled 28 days after the second AZD1222 dose. CDR3 sequence (DNA): TGTGCCACCAGTGACCCCATGGGACAGCTCTCTGGAAACACCATATATTTT. Translated, it gives CATSDPMGQLSGNTIYF.